The table lists the clone carrying this TCR beta chain with many counts. Antigen specificity is unknown. RNA transcripts yielded amplified TCR beta CDR3 regions. HTBI primers drove first-round RT-PCR of the TCR CDR3. TCRdb re-analysed the multiplex PCR reads in MiXCR, keeping a single row per CDR3 protein. This sample yields 300,000 to 450,000 distinct CDR3 sequences, of which under 15% are seen a single time; 9.2% belongs to the top ten. The diagnoses drew upon clinical symptoms, serum thyroxine and TRAb, thyroid ultrasound and orbital computed tomography. This specimen comes from a study of T cells in Graves' hyperthyroidism and ophthalmopathy. Study context: Blood from the periphery was taken at initial diagnosis, before any treatment.

CDR1 is ENHRY, CDR2 SYGVKD, per germline. Trimming stripped 7 bases from V and 1 base from J, with 12 bases between. The CDR3 extends over 14 amino acids. Findings and limits, study-wide: Clonotypes that were expanded in thyroid above 0.001 mostly appeared in blood too.

The rearrangement links TRBV10-3 to TRBJ2-3, with a tentative D call TRBD1 (6 bases). This receptor was obtained from a young woman with Graves' hyperthyroidism. The source material was blood. The DNA of the CDR3 is TGTGCCATCAATCTAGGACAGCGCACAGATACGCAGTATTTT. Translating gives CAINLGQRTDTQYF.